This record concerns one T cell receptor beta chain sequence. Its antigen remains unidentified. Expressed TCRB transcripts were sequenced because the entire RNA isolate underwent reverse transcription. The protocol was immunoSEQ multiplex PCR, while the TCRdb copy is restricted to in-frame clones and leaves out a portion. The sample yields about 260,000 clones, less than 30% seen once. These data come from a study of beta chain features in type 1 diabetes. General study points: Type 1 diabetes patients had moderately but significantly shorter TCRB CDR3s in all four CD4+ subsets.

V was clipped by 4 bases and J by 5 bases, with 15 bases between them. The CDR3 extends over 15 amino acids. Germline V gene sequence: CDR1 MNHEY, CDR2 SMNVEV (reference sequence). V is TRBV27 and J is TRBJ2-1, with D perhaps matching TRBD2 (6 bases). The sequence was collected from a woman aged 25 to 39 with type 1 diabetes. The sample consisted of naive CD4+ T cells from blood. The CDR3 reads CASSWGVLYHNEQFF. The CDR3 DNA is TGTGCCAGCAGTTGGGGGGTCCTCTACCACAATGAGCAGTTCTTC.